This T cell receptor beta chain appears in the sequencing data of a study of PD-1 blockade in classical Hodgkin lymphoma (dated by TCRdb to 2020 to 2022). Some background on the complete study: Nivolumab dosing was 3 mg/kg intravenously every 2 weeks, continuing until either disease progression or unacceptable toxicity. A peripheral blood immune signature of response to PD-1 blockade in classical Hodgkin lymphoma was defined using TCR beta sequencing and CyTOF.

Genomic DNA was extracted with the Qiagen DNeasy kit from unsorted PBMCs and from negatively selected CD4+ and CD8+ fractions. Amplification of TCR beta CDR3 regions was done by immunoSEQ multiplex PCR with primers that anneal to V and J segments. Amplification bias was minimized using a synthetic immune receptor repertoire, and residual bias was removed computationally after sequencing. The published analysis was carried out like this. Custom Python scripts were used to quantify repertoire diversity as the Shannon entropy index. The unsorted, CD4+ and CD8+ repertoires were each analyzed separately, with the exception of combined analyses, where CD4+ and CD8+ sequences were merged in silico. A clone counted as expanded when the clone's frequency after treatment rose at least 2-fold relative to C1D1, and clones undetected at baseline were given a pseudocount of 0.5. Singleton clones were defined as clones with 0 or 1 copy at C1D1, and non-singleton clones were defined as clones with 2 or more copies. Clones expanded in unsorted samples were labelled as CD4+, CD8+ or unknown by matching protein sequences in sorted samples from the same patient. Wilcoxon tests on paired samples were used to test changes in diversity from C1D1 to C4D1. As stored in TCRdb, this immuneACCESS dataset retains in-frame rearrangements with V and J assigned. A fraction of the clones does not appear; measured against another copy, unresolved V genes explain less than half of the discrepancy, and the remainder lacks a known reason. That table supplies the V and J calls and clone size; D and trimming were determined from the DNA. The sample yields several thousand clones; about 70% were counted once. Roughly a tenth of the sample rests with the top ten.

This clone was seen a handful of times. Its antigen is still unknown. No per-base quality is available; no much larger clone lies one base away. The research as a whole found: Trial patients achieving complete response had baseline diversity similar to newly diagnosed patients, whereas partial responders and progressors had significantly lower diversity. Baseline TCR diversity was reported to be lower in newly diagnosed patients than in healthy donors, and even lower in relapsed/refractory patients. By C4D1, a significant rise was seen in CD4+ TCR diversity but not in CD8+ TCR diversity (p=0.0027 vs p=0.16), and the rise was most apparent among complete responders (p=0.02). Patients starting nivolumab less than 1 year after ASCT had lower diversity and were excluded from later analyses to avoid confounding by immune reconstitution. The study was limited to a single clinical trial cohort, and causes of repertoire differences, possibly disease activity or prior therapy, remained undefined.

At the junction V is shortened by 1 base and J by 2 bases; bases outside the gene matches: 5. From the cysteine up to the phenylalanine, the CDR3 has a length of 17 residues. Here the CDR3 DNA is all that survives: 51 bases in frame from base 1. The germline V gene specifies SGHRS as CDR1 and YFSETQ as CDR2. In the paper's terms, the time point label means: cycle 2 day 1 (C2D1) of nivolumab. Every trial patient had relapsed following autologous stem cell transplantation, and prior brentuximab vedotin exposure was what differed among cohorts A, B and C. The trial cohort comprised more than 55 patients with relapsed/refractory classical Hodgkin lymphoma whose best overall responses were complete response, partial response or progressive disease. Trial patients were treated with single-agent nivolumab in the multi-cohort phase II CheckMate 205 trial. An independent review committee assessed best overall response using the 2007 International Working Group response criteria. Trial PBMCs were collected just before the start of nivolumab (C1D1) and during therapy at cycle 2 day 1 and cycle 4 day 1. Peripheral blood was collected in 8 mL Vacutainer Cell Preparation Tubes, from which PBMCs were isolated by centrifugation and then cryopreserved.

The rearrangement combines TRBV5-1 with TRBJ1-4, and 10 junctional nucleotides match TRBD1. The sample here was peripheral blood mononuclear cells (PBMCs), taken before the second cycle of nivolumab. The receptor's source is a human donor with classical Hodgkin lymphoma. CDR3 sequence: CASSLNDRGPTNEKLFF. The DNA sequence is TGCGCCAGCAGCTTGAATGACAGGGGGCCGACTAATGAAAAACTGTTTTTT.